This T cell receptor beta chain originates from a study of cytomegalovirus exposure and HLA in healthy donors (dated by TCRdb to 2017 to 2019). Describing the broader study: The roughly 670 repertoires of the first cohort and the 120 validation repertoires were produced on the same platform, according to a later analysis. The study aimed to test whether signatures of past pathogen exposure could be identified by cataloging public T cell receptors. A separate validation cohort of approximately 130 different subjects was used in addition to the roughly 670-subject first cohort. High-throughput TCR immunosequencing, statistical association of individual TCRs with disease status, and machine learning were combined to predict cytomegalovirus infection status.

Library preparation employed the immunoSEQ multiplex PCR assay. The original methods were these. A statistical classification framework was built to diagnose cytomegalovirus status from the catalog of TCR beta chain sequences. Entries here come from immuneACCESS through TCRdb and include only in-frame sequences with V and J called. Some clones fail to appear in such tables; in the studies checked, an unresolved V gene covers under half of the shortfall, and the cause of the remainder is unknown. That table gives V, J and clone size, and the DNA gave D and trimming. Within this sample are over 150,000 clones, with around 96% of them counted one time only. The ten largest clones add up to about 0.94% of the sample. The research as a whole found: Cytomegalovirus status was reported to be diagnosed by the classifier with high specificity and sensitivity in both the original and validation cohorts. Three of the identified cytomegalovirus-associated TCR beta chains were confirmed in vitro to be specific for cytomegalovirus antigens. A later analysis found that TCRs clustered in the first cohort also tended to co-occur in the roughly 110 validation repertoires, with more than 90% of cluster scores above 0. It was suggested by the authors that the approach could potentially be generalized to other disease states and immunological phenotypes. All 120 or so repertoires were used to score co-occurrence in the validation cohort in a later analysis, because that analysis had no HLA typing for the cohort. A total of around 150 TCR beta chains were listed by the study as associated with cytomegalovirus. Most TCR sequences were observed very rarely across donors, whereas some public TCRs were present in many individuals.

Remarks on this clone: It lacks a known antigen. Nothing much larger sits one base from this clone, and base qualities are not available.

Taken from cysteine to phenylalanine, the CDR3 has 15 residues. Here the CDR3 DNA is all that survives: 45 bases in frame from base 1. V trim: 8 bases; J trim: 6 bases; unmatched bases: 16. CDR1 and CDR2 are drawn from the germline V gene: MNHNS, SASEGT. Separate from the approximately 670-subject first cohort, the validation cohort of 95 to 150 subjects was the group to which the donors belonged. The sequenced material came from PBMCs. The receptor was derived from a young woman in good health and CMV-seronegative. The rearranged segments are TRBV6-1 and TRBJ2-7; 7 bases in the middle match TRBD2. The CDR3 protein: CASPDPSREGFEQYF. The DNA sequence reads TGTGCCAGCCCCGACCCTAGCAGGGAGGGATTCGAGCAGTACTTC.